The clone carrying this TCR beta chain was detected once. The trim removed 0 bases at V and 7 bases at J, leaving 8 bases unmatched. Germline assignment: CDR1 SGHKS and CDR2 YYEKEE (reference sequence). This CDR3 is 16 amino acids long. Repertoires were generated with immunoSEQ multiplex PCR, while TCRdb's copy carries only in-frame clones and drops some. The sample has approximately 440,000 clones, about 90% seen once. These data originate in a study of blood T cell repertoires in COVID-19. As for the study in general: Whether acute or convalescent, the COVID-19 samples came from the United States, Italy and Spain.

Sequencing was performed on PBMCs or T cells enriched from blood (not recorded which). The receptor comes from a man between 18 and 35 years old who had recovered from COVID-19. J is TRBJ1-4 and V is TRBV5-5, with 8 nucleotides matching TRBD1. CDR3 in amino acids: CASSLVVDRGSEKLFF. The CDR3 DNA follows: TGTGCCAGCAGCTTGGTGGTAGACAGGGGCAGTGAAAAACTGTTTTTT. Full variable domain (remainder filled in from reference TRBV5-5 and TRBJ1-4): DAGVTQSPTHLIKTRGQQVTLRCSPISGHKSVSWYQQVLGQGPQFIFQYYEKEERGRGNFPDRFSARQFPNYSSELNVNALLLGDSALYLCASSLVVDRGSEKLFFGSGTQLSVL.